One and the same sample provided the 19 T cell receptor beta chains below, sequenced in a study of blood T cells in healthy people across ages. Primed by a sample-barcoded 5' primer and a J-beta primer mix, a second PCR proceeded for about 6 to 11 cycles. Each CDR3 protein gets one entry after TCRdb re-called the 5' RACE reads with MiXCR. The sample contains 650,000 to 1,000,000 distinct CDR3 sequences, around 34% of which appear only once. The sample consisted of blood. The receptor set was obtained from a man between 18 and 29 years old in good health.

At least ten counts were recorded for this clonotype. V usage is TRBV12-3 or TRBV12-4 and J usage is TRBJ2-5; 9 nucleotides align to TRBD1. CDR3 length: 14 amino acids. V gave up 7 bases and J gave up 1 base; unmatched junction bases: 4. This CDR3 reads CASTKTGGQETQYF. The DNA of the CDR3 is TGTGCCAGCACGAAGACAGGGGGCCAAGAGACCCAGTACTTC.

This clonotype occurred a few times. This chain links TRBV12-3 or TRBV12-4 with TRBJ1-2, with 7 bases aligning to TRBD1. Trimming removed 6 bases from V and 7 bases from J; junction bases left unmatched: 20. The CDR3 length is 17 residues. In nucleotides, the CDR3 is TGTGCCAGCAGGCGGCTCGTGCAGGGGGGAATTTTGGGTGGCTACACCTTC. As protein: CASRRLVQGGILGGYTF.

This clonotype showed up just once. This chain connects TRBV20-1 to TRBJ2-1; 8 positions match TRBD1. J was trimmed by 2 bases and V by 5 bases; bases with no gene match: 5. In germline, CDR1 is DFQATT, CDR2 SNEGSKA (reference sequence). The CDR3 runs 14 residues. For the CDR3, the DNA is TGCAGTGCTCCCCGGGACAGGACCTACAATGAGCAGTTCTTC. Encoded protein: CSAPRDRTYNEQFF.

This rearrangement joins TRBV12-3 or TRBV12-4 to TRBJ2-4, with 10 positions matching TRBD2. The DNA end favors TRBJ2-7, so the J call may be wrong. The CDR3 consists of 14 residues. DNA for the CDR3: TGTGCCAGCAGTTTGAGGCTAGCGGGAGCCGAGCAGTACTTC. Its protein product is CASSLRLAGAEQYF.

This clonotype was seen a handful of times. DNA of the CDR3: TGTGCCAGCTCCTTACTAGTCTTCACAGATACGCAGTATTTT. It codes for CASSLLVFTDTQYF. The V call is TRBV12-3 or TRBV12-4, the J call TRBJ2-3; TRBD2 might be the D (5 bases). V was pared by 8 bases and J by 2 bases, with 14 bases between. The CDR3 covers 14 residues.

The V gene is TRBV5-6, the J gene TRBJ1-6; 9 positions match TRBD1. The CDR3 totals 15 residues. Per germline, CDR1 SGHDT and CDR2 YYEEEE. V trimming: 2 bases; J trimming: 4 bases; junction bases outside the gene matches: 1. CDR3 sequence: CASSFGTGYNSPLHF. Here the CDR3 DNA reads TGTGCCAGCAGCTTTGGGACAGGGTATAATTCACCCCTCCACTTT.

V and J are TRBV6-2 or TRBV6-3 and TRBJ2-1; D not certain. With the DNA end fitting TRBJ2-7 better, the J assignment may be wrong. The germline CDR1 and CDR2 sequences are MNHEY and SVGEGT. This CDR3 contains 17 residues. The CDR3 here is CASSYEKWASSYNEQYF. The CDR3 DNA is TGTGCCAGCAGTTACGAGAAATGGGCGAGCTCCTACAATGAGCAGTACTTC.

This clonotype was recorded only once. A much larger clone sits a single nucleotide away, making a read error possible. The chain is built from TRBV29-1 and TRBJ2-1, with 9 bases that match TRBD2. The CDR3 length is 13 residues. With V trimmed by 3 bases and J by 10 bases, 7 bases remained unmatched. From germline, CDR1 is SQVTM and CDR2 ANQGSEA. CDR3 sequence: CSVEQRGVYEQFF. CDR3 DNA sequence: TGCAGCGTTGAGCAGCGGGGGGTCTACGAGCAGTTCTTC.

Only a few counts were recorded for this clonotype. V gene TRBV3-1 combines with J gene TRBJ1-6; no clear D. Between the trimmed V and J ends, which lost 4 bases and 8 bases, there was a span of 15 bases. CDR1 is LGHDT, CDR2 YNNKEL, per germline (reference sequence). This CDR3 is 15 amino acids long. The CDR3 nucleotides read TGTGCCAGCAGCCGGGGAGAATATATTGATTCACCCCTCCACTTT. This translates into CASSRGEYIDSPLHF. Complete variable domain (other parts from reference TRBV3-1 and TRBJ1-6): DTAVSQTPKYLVTQMGNDKSIKCEQNLGHDTMYWYKQDSKKFLKIMFSYNNKELIINETVPNRFSPKSPDKAHLNLHINSLELGDSAVYFCASSRGEYIDSPLHFGNGTRLTVT.

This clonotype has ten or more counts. This CDR3 reads CASGSGNQETQYF. The CDR3 DNA sequence: TGTGCTAGTGGCTCCGGCAACCAAGAGACCCAGTACTTC. The gene calls are TRBV12-5 and TRBJ2-5; D is unresolved. The CDR3 is made up of 13 amino acids. Per germline, CDR1 LGHNT and CDR2 FRNRAP. V was clipped by 6 bases and J by 0 bases, with 8 bases between them.

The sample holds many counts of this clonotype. CDR3: CSAGPIDITDTQYF. The CDR3 DNA reads TGCAGTGCCGGCCCTATTGACATCACAGATACGCAGTATTTT. The chain employs TRBV20-1 and TRBJ2-3; no clear D. V lost 6 bases to trimming and J lost 2 bases, with 15 bases between them. From germline, CDR1 is DFQATT and CDR2 SNEGSKA (reference sequence). The CDR3 contains 14 residues.

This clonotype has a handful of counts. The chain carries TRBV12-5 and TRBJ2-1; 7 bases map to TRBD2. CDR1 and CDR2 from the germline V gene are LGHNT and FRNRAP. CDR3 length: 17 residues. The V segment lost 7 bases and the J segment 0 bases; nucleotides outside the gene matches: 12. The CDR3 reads CASALSWGGVSYNEQFF. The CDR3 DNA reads TGTGCTAGTGCCCTCAGTTGGGGGGGGGTCTCCTACAATGAGCAGTTCTTC.

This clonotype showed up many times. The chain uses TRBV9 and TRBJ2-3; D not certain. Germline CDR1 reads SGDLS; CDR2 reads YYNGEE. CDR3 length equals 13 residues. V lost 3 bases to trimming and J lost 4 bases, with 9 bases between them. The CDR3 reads CASSEGGADTQYF. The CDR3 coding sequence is TGTGCCAGCAGCGAGGGTGGGGCAGATACGCAGTATTTT.

In DNA, the CDR3 is TGTGCCACCGGTAGCGGAGCACAAACTCGCACAGATACGCAGTATTTT. It specifies CATGSGAQTRTDTQYF. The chain uses TRBV24-1 and TRBJ2-3; D might be TRBD2 (6 bases). Trimming stripped 9 bases from V and 1 base from J, with 19 bases between. The CDR3 runs 16 residues. Looked up from germline, CDR1 is KGHDR and CDR2 is SFDVKD.

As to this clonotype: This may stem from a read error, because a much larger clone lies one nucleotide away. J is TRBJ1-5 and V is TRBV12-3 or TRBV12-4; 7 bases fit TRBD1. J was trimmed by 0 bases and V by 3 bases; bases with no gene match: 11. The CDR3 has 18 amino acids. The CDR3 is CASSFRGQADYSNQPQHF. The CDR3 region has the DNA TGTGCCAGCAGTTTCCGTGGACAGGCCGATTATAGCAATCAGCCCCAGCATTTT.

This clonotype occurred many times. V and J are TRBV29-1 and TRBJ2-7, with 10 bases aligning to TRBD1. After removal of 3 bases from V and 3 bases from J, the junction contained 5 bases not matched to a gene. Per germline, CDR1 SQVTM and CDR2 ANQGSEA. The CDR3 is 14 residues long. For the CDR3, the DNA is TGCAGCGTTGATGGACAGGGGGTAGGCTACGAGCAGTACTTC. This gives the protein CSVDGQGVGYEQYF.

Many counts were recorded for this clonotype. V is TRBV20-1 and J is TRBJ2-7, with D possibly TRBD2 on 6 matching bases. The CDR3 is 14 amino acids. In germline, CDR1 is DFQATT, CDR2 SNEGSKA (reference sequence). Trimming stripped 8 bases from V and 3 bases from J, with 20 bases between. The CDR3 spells CSSTPRDGLYEQYF. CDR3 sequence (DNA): TGCAGTTCGACACCGCGGGACGGCCTCTACGAGCAGTACTTC.

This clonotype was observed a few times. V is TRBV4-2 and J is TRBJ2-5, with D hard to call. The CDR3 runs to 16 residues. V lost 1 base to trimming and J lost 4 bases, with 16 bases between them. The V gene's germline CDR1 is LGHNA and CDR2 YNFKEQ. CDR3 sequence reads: CASSQAVAPLGETQYF. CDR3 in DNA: TGTGCCAGCAGCCAAGCGGTAGCTCCATTAGGAGAGACCCAGTACTTC.

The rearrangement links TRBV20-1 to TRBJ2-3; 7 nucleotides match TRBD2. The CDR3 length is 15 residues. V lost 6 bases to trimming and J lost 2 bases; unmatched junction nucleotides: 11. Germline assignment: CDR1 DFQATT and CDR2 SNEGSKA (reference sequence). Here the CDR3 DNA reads TGCAGTGCGAGACGTCCGGCGGGGGTCACAGATACGCAGTATTTT. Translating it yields CSARRPAGVTDTQYF.